Described below is a single T cell receptor beta chain sequence and its context. The V end lost 1 base, the J end lost 0 bases, and 13 bases lay between the germline ends. This CDR3 region has 17 residues. Per germline, CDR1 MDHEN and CDR2 SYDVKM. The sample belongs to a study of OX40 agonist ivuxolimab in advanced cancers. Study overall: Treatment of patients was with ivuxolimab, an agonistic anti-OX40 (CD134) antibody. Hepatocellular carcinoma, melanoma, renal cell or head and neck cancer was diagnosed in the dose-escalation patients. Partial responses were achieved by three patients, of whom one had hepatocellular carcinoma and two had cutaneous melanoma.

The data were produced by immunoSEQ multiplex PCR, yet TCRdb's version contains in-frame clones alone and is incomplete. Found here are fewer than 75,000 clones, around 89% of them singletons; the top ten hold around 0.65%. The TCR originated in an adult with an advanced solid tumor such as melanoma, head and neck, liver or kidney cancer. Sample: CD4+ or CD8+ T cells sorted from blood, taken in a trial of the OX40 agonist ivuxolimab. J is TRBJ1-5 and V is TRBV28; D gene unclear. CDR3 residues: CASSLSKGSYSNQPQHF. CDR3 DNA sequence: TGTGCCAGCAGTTTATCTAAGGGCAGCTATAGCAATCAGCCCCAGCATTTT.